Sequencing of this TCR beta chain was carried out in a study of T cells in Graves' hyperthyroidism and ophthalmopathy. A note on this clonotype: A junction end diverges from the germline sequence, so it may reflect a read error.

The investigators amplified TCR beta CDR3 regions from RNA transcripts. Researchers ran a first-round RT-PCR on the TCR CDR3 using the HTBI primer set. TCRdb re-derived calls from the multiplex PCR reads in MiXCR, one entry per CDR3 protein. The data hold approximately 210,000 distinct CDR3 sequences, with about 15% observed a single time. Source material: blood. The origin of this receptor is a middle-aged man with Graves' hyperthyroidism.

The CDR3 sequence: CAGRNYNSPLHF. CDR3 DNA: TGTGCCGGCAGGAATTATAATTCACCCCTCCACTTT. The chain carries TRBV27 and TRBJ1-6; D gene unclear. The CDR3 extends over 12 amino acids. Germline V gives CDR1 MNHEY, CDR2 SMNVEV (reference sequence).